This TCR beta chain was captured in a study of lymphopenia after photon versus proton radiotherapy (dated by TCRdb to between 2018 and 2021). With respect to the entire study: The immunological effects of photon versus proton radiation therapy were compared in patients with gastrointestinal tumors who developed high-grade lymphopenia. The cohort comprised approximately 21 patients with gastrointestinal tumors who received either photon or proton therapy and then developed lymphopenia. The study was designed to characterize how the impact on the immune system differs between the two radiation modalities. Study-wide findings and limitations: After the lymphocyte count nadir, oligoclonal expansion, especially of CD8+ Temra cells, was observed in photon-treated repertoires, and the drop in diversity was driven by this expansion. The survival association was assessed only in patients who died, and the authors presented better survival with proton therapy as a possibility rather than a demonstrated result. Across the cohort, an inverse correlation was found between a larger post-nadir drop in TCR diversity and overall survival time among patients who died. Proton-treated patients stayed relatively stable during treatment, while photon-treated patients lost naive T cells and TCR diversity and gained effector/memory populations.

In the case of this clone: Its antigen is currently not known. No per-base quality is available; no much larger clone lies one base away.

The CDR3 has 12 amino acids, counting the end cysteine and phenylalanine. The sequence is cut down to CDR3 DNA, 36 bases in frame from base 1. V and J are truncated by 2 bases and 6 bases respectively, leaving an intervening sequence of 5 bases. CDR1 SGHDN and CDR2 FVKESK were looked up in the germline V gene. The library was prepared using the immunoSEQ multiplex PCR assay. Alongside multiparametric flow cytometry, deep sequencing of rearranged TCR beta loci was used to profile the T cell repertoires. In its TCRdb copy, this immuneACCESS table keeps in-frame sequences only and misses some clones. Where compared with another copy, unresolved V genes explain less than half of these, and the others have no known cause. The sample table holds roughly 65,000 clones, of which approximately 90% were seen once. The ten largest clones add up to 2.9% of the sample.

This material consisted of peripheral blood, taken from a patient treated with photon-based radiotherapy. The TCR originated in a woman aged 70-85 years with pancreatic cancer. The sequence is built from TRBV14 and TRBJ2-1; the D gene assignment is ambiguous. The DNA sequence follows: TGTGCCAGCAGCCAAAACAGCAATGAGCAGTTCTTC. Translation gives CASSQNSNEQFF.